A single T cell receptor (beta chain) is shown here with its context. Antigen: not known. At one of its ends the junction is not consistent with the germline gene, which may arise from a read error. Generated by immunoSEQ multiplex PCR, the TCRdb table keeps only in-frame clones and is missing some. The sample includes under 30,000 clones, over 75% of them seen just once. This record comes from a study of graft-versus-host responses after intestinal transplantation. The overall study: The transplants performed in recipients were multivisceral, liver-intestinal, or isolated intestinal. Uniformly, recipients were administered anti-thymocyte globulin induction with subsequent tacrolimus and steroids for approximately three years.

The V gene's germline CDR1 is SSHAT and CDR2 FNYEAQ (reference sequence). The CDR3 runs to 18 residues. Study-wide results and limits: The marrow of recipients harbored GvH clones, and ileum or blood showed some of them first.

The chain has TRBV7-7 and TRBJ2-7; 11 nucleotides line up with TRBD2. This receptor was taken from a human patient who received an intestinal transplant, so some T cells may come from the graft donor. Material: PBMCs, obtained nearly 470 days after intestinal transplant. CDR3 sequence reads: CASSLQPPTSGIAYEQYF. CDR3 in DNA: TGTGCTAGCAGCTTACAACCTCCGACTAGCGGGATCGCCTACGAGCAGTACTTC.